This T cell receptor (beta chain) derives from a study of shared clonotypes between healthy human individuals. As for the study in general: Used for every donor were three CD4 naive, three CD4 memory, two CD8 naive and one CD8 memory plate. Study outcomes and limitations: Rarefaction showed that sequencing of sorted subsets was incomplete (despite large depth).

CDR1 is LNHDA and CDR2 is SQIVND in the germline V gene (reference sequence). The V gene end was trimmed by 3 bases and the J gene end by 0 bases; junction bases not matched to a gene: 2. This CDR3 is built from 16 residues. Cells designated naive CD8 were CD45RO-negative and were positively selected for CCR7, with terminally differentiated effector memory CD45RA+ cells excluded. Every subset had its genomic DNA shared out evenly among several immunoSEQ plates. TCRdb keeps only in-frame clones here, not all; method: immunoSEQ multiplex PCR. Of 2 million or so clones in the sample, approximately 94% were seen once. As concerns this clone: What it recognizes is unknown.

The sequence was collected from a man aged 18 to 30 in good health. The genes are TRBV19 and TRBJ2-3; the match to TRBD2 covers 11 bases. The sequenced sample consisted of naive CD8+ T cells sorted from blood. The CDR3 DNA reads as TGTGCCAGTAGTATTCGACTAGCGGGGAGCACAGATACGCAGTATTTT. Its protein product is CASSIRLAGSTDTQYF.